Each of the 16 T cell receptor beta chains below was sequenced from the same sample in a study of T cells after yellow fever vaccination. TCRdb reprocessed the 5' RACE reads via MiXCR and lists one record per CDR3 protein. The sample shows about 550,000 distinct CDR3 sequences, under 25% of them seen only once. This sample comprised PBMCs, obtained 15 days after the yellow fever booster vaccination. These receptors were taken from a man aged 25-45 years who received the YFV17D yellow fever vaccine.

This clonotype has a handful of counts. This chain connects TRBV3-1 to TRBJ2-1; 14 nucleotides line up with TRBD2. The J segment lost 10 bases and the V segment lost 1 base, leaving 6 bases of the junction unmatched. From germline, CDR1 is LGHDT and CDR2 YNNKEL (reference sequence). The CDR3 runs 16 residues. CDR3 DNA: TGTGCCAGCAGCCAAGTGGGGACTAGCGGGAGAGAGGAGCAGTTCTTC. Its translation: CASSQVGTSGREEQFF.

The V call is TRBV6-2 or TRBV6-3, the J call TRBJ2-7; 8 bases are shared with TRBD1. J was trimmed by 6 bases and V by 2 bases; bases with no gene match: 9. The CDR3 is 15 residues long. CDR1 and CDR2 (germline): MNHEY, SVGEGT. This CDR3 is CASSYVDRGGFEQYF. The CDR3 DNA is TGTGCCAGCAGTTACGTCGACAGGGGAGGATTCGAGCAGTACTTC.

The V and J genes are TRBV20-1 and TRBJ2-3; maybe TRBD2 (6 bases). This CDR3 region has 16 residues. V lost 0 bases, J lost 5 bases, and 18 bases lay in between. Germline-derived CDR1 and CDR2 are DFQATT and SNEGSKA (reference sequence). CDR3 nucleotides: TGCAGTGCTAGAGAGGTCCAAAAACTAGCCGGAGATACGCAGTATTTT. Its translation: CSAREVQKLAGDTQYF.

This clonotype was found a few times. CDR3 DNA: TGTGCCAGCAGCCCAGGACAGGCCCTCACCGGGGAGCTGTTTTTT. Its translation is CASSPGQALTGELFF. The V and J genes are TRBV5-4 and TRBJ2-2; 7 bases line up with TRBD1. From germline, CDR1 is SGHNT and CDR2 YYREEE (reference sequence). This CDR3 is 15 amino acids long. Trimming at V came to 4 bases and at J to 4 bases, leaving 7 bases not matched to a gene. Using reference TRBV5-4 and TRBJ2-2 for the parts outside the CDR3, the full variable domain is ETGVTQSPTHLIKTRGQQVTLRCSSQSGHNTVSWYQQALGQGPQFIFQYYREEENGRGNFPPRFSGLQFPNYSSELNVNALELDDSALYLCASSPGQALTGELFFGEGSRLTVL.

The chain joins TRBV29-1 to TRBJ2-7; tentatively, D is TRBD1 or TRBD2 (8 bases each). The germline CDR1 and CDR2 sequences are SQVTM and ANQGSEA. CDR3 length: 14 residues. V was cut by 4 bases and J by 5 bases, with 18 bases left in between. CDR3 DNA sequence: TGCAGCGTTGTGGGACAGGCCGGGGGGGACGAGCAGTACTTC. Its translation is CSVVGQAGGDEQYF.

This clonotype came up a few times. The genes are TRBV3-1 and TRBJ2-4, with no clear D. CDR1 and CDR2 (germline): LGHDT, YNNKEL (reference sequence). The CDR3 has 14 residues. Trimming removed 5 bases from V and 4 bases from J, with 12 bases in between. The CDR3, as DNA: TGTGCCAGCAGCTCACCTAGATGGAAAAACATTCAGTACTTC. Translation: CASSSPRWKNIQYF.

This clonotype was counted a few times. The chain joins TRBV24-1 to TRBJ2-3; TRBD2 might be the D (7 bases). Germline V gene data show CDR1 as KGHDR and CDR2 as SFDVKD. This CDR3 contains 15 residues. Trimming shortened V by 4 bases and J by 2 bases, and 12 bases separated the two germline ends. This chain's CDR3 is CATSETGGPTDTQYF. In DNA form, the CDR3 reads TGTGCCACCAGTGAAACGGGGGGCCCCACAGATACGCAGTATTTT.

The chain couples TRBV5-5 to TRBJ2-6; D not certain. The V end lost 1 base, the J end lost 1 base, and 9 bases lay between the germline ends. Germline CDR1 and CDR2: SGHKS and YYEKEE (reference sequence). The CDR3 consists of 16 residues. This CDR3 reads CASSLQWVSGANVLTF. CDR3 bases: TGTGCCAGCAGCTTGCAATGGGTTTCTGGGGCCAACGTCCTGACTTTC.

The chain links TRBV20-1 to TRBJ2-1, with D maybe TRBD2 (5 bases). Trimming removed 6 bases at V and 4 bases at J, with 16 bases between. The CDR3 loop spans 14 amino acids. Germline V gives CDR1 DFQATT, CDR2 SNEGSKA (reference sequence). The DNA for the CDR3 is TGCAGTGCCAGAACCCGGGAAGTATACAATGAGCAGTTCTTC. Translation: CSARTREVYNEQFF.

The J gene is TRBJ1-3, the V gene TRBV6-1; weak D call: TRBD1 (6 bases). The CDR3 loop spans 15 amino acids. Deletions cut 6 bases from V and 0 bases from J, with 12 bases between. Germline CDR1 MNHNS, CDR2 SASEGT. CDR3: CASRPTGFSGNTIYF. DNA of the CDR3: TGTGCCAGCAGACCTACAGGGTTCTCTGGAAACACCATATATTTT.

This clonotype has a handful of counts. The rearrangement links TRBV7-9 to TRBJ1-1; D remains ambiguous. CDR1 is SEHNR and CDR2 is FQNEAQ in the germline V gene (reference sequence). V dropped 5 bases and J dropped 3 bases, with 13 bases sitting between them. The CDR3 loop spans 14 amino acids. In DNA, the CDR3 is TGTGCCAGCAGCCCAATTACTGTGGACACTGAAGCTTTCTTT. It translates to CASSPITVDTEAFF.

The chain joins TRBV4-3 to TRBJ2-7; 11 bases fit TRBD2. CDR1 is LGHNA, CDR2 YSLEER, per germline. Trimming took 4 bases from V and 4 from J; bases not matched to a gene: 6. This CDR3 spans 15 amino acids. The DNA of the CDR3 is TGCGCCAGCAGCCTAAGACTAGCGGGGACATACGAGCAGTACTTC. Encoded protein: CASSLRLAGTYEQYF.

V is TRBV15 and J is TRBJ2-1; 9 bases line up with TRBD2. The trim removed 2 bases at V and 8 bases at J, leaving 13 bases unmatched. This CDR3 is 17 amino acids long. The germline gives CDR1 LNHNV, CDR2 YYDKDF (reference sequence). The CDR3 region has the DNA TGTGCCACCAGCAGACCTCTCCCTAGCGGGGTCAGGCATGAGCAGTTCTTC. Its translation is CATSRPLPSGVRHEQFF.

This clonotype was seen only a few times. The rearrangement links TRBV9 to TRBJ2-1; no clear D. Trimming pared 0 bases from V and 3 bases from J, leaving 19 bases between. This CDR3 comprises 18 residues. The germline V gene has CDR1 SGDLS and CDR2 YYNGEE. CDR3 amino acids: CASSVVVGSNEDYNEQFF. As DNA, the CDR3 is TGTGCCAGCAGCGTAGTAGTTGGTAGTAACGAGGACTACAATGAGCAGTTCTTC.

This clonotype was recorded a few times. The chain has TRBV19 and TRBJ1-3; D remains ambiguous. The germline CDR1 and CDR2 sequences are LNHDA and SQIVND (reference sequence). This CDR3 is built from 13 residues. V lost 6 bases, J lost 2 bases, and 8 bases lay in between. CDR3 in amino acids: CASRSKPGNTIYF. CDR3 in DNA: TGTGCCAGTAGAAGCAAGCCTGGAAACACCATATATTTT.

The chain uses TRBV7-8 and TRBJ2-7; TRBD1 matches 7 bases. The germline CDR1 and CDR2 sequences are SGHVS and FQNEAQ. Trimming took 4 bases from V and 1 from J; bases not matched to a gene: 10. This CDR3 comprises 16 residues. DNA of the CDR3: TGTGCCAGCAGCTCCCAAGATTACAGGGGATCCTACGAGCAGTACTTC. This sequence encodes CASSSQDYRGSYEQYF.